The clone carrying this TCR beta chain appeared many times. The target antigen is unknown. Within the sample, other DNA sequences also encode this same CDR3. Replicate sorted-subset PCRs were loaded with 150 to 250 ng DNA, 30,000 to 35,000 T cell genomes. TCRdb keeps only in-frame clones here, not all; method: immunoSEQ multiplex PCR. The repertoire includes a few hundred thousand clones, roughly 70% of them detected once, and about 9.3% sits in the top ten. The data were obtained in a study of shared clonotypes between healthy human individuals. Study-level results: Shared clonotypes across all four donors exceeded non-shared ones in generation probability. The naive CD4 repertoires of several donors were compared, and around 4.7% of clonotypes were shared. The study generally estimated greater richness for naive than memory subsets.

Sequenced material: memory CD4+ T cells sorted from blood. As to subset: CD45RA-negative fraction. This TCR was sampled from a young man in good health.

CDR3 sequence reads: CASSLGGTLEAFF. The CDR3 DNA follows: TGTGCCAGCAGCTTAGGCGGGACCCTTGAAGCTTTCTTT. The chain couples TRBV7-2 to TRBJ1-1; D possibly corresponds to TRBD1 (5 bases). CDR1 is SGHTA, CDR2 FQGNSA, per germline. Trimming cost V 1 base and J 7 bases, with 10 bases left between them. This CDR3 has 13 amino acids.